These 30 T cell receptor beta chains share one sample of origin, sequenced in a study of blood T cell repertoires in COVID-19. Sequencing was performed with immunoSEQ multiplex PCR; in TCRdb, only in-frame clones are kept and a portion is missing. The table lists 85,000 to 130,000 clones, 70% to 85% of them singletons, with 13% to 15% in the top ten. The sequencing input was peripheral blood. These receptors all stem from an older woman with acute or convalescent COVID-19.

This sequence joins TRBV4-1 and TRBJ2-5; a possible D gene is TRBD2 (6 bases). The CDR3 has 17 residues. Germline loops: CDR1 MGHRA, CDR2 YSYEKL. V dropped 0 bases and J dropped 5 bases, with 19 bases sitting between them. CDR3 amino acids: CASSQEFTSFFPETQYF. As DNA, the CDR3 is TGCGCCAGCAGCCAAGAATTCACTAGCTTCTTCCCCGAGACCCAGTACTTC.

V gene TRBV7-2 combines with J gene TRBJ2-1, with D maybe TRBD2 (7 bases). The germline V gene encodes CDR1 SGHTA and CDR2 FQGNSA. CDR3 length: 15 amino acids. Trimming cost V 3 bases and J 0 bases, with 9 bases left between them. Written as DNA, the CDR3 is TGTGCCAGCAGCTTGGCGGGGGCCTCCTACAATGAGCAGTTCTTC. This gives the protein CASSLAGASYNEQFF.

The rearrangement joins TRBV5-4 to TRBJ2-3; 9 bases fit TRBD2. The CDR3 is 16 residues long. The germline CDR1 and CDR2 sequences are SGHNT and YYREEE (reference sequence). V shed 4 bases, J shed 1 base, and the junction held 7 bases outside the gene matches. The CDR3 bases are TGTGCCAGCAGCAGCCAGCGGGGGGCGGGCACAGATACGCAGTATTTT. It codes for CASSSQRGAGTDTQYF.

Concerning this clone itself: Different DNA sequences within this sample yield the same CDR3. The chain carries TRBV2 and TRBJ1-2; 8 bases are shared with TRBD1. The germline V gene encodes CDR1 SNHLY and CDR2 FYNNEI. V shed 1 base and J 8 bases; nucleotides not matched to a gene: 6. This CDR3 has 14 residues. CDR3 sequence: CASSEGQGAGGYTF. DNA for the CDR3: TGTGCCAGCAGTGAAGGGCAGGGGGCAGGGGGCTACACCTTC.

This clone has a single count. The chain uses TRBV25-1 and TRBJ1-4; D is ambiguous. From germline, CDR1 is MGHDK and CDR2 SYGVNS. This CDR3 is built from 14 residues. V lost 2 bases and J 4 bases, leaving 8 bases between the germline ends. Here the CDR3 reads CASSEPGYNEKLFF. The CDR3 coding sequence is TGTGCCAGCAGTGAACCCGGGTATAATGAAAAACTGTTTTTT.

The CDR3 is CASSLASSPQHF. The CDR3 DNA follows: TGTGCCAGCAGCTTGGCCTCGTCCCCCCAGCATTTT. The gene calls are TRBV5-6 and TRBJ1-5; D not certain. Germline V gene sequence: CDR1 SGHDT, CDR2 YYEEEE. V was shortened by 0 bases and J by 10 bases, with 8 bases between the two germline ends. CDR3 length: 12 amino acids.

CDR3 coding DNA: TGTGCCAGCAGCTCGGCGGGGAGGCCAGATACGCAGTATTTT. It yields the protein CASSSAGRPDTQYF. This chain uses TRBV5-4 with TRBJ2-3; possible D gene TRBD2, 6 bases. The germline gives CDR1 SGHNT, CDR2 YYREEE (reference sequence). This CDR3 has 14 residues. V shed 3 bases and J shed 4 bases, with 12 bases lying between them.

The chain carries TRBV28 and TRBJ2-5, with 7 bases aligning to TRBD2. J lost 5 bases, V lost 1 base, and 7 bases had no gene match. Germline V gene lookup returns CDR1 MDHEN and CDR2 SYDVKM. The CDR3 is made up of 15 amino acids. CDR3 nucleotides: TGTGCCAGCAGTTTATTTAGGCGGGAGAGGGAGACCCAGTACTTC. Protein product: CASSLFRRERETQYF.

The CDR3 is CASSTRDRSPYEQYF. CDR3 nucleotide sequence: TGTGCCAGCAGTACGCGGGACAGGTCCCCCTACGAGCAGTACTTC. The gene calls are TRBV6-2 or TRBV6-3 and TRBJ2-7; 8 positions match TRBD1. This CDR3 has 15 residues. J gave up 2 bases and V 5 bases, and 8 bases lay outside the gene matches. Germline V gene data show CDR1 as MNHEY and CDR2 as SVGEGT.

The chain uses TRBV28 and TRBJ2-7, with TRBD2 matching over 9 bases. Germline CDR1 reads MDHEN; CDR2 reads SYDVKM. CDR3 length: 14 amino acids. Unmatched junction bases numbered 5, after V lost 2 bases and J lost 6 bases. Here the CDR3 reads CASSLQAGGGEQYF. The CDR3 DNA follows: TGTGCCAGCAGTTTACAAGCGGGAGGAGGCGAGCAGTACTTC. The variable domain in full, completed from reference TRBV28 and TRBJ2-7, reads DVKVTQSSRYLVKRTGEKVFLECVQDMDHENMFWYRQDPGLGLRLIYFSYDVKMKEKGDIPEGYSVSREKKERFSLILESASTNQTSMYLCASSLQAGGGEQYFGPGTRLTVT.

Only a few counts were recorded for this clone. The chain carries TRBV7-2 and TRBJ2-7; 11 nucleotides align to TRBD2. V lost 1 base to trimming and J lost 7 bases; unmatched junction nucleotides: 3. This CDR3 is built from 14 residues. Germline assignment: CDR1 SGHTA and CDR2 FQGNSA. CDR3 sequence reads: CASSLVAGGREQYF. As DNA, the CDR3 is TGTGCCAGCAGCTTAGTAGCGGGGGGGCGGGAGCAGTACTTC.

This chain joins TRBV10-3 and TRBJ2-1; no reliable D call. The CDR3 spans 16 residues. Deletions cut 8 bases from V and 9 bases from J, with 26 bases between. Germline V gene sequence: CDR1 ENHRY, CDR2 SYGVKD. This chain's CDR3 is CAIPAAVKTVLSEQFF. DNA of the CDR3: TGTGCCATCCCCGCCGCGGTGAAGACGGTTTTGAGTGAGCAGTTCTTC.

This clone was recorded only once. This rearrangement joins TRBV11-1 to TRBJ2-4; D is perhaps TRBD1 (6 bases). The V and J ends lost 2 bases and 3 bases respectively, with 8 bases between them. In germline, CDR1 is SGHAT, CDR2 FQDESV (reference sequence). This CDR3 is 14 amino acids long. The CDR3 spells CASSLQGSKNIQYF. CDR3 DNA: TGTGCCAGCAGCTTACAGGGGAGCAAAAACATTCAGTACTTC.

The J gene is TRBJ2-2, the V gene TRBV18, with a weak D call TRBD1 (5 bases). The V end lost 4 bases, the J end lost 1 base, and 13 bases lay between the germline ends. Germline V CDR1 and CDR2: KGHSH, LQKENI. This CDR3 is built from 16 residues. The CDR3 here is CASSRLQGLNTGELFF. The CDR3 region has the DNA TGTGCCAGCTCACGCCTTCAGGGCTTGAACACCGGGGAGCTGTTTTTT.

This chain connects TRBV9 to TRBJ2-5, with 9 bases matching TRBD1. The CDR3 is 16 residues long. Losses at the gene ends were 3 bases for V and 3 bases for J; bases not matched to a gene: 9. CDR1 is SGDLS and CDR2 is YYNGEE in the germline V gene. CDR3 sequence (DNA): TGTGCCAGCAGCGAAGCCTACGGGACAGGGAAAGAGACCCAGTACTTC. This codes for CASSEAYGTGKETQYF.

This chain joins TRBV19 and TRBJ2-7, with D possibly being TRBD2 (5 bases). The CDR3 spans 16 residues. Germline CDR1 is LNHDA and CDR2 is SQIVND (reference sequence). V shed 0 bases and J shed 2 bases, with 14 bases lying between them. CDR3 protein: CASSIDIRRGAYEQYF. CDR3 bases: TGTGCCAGTAGTATAGATATCCGACGGGGAGCCTACGAGCAGTACTTC.

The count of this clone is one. This CDR3 reads CASSSLGRGDNSPLHF. The CDR3 DNA sequence: TGTGCCAGCAGTAGTCTCGGCAGGGGCGATAATTCACCCCTCCACTTT. The chain carries TRBV28 and TRBJ1-6; possibly TRBD1 for D (6 bases). The CDR3 sequence is 16 residues long. The V gene's germline CDR1 is MDHEN and CDR2 SYDVKM. Trimming removed 5 bases at V and 5 bases at J, with 16 bases between.

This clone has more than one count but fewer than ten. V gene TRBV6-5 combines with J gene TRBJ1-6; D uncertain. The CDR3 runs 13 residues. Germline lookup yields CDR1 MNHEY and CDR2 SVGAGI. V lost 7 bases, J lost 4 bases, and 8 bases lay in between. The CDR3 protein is CASTSEYNSPLHF. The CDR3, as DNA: TGTGCCAGCACGTCGGAGTATAATTCACCCCTCCACTTT.

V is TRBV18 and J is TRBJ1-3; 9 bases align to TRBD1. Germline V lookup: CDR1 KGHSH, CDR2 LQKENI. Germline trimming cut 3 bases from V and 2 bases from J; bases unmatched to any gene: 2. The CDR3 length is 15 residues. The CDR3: CASSPGTGTGNTIYF. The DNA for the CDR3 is TGTGCCAGCTCACCCGGGACAGGGACTGGAAACACCATATATTTT.

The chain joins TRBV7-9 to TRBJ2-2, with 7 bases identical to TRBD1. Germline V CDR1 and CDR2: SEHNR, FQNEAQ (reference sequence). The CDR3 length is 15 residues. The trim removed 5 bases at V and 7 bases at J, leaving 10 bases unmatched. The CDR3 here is CASSPGRGSNGELFF. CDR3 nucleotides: TGTGCCAGCAGCCCCGGCAGGGGGAGTAACGGGGAGCTGTTTTTT.

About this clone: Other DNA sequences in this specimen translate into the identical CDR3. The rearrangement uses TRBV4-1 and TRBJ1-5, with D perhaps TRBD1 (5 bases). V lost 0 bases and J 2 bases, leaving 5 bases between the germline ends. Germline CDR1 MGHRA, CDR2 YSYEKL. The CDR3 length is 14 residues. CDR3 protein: CASSQDRGNQPQHF. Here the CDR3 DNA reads TGCGCCAGCAGCCAAGACAGGGGCAATCAGCCCCAGCATTTT.

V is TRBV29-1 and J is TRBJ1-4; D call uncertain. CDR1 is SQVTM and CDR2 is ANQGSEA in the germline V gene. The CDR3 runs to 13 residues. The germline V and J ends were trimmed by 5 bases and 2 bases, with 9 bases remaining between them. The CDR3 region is CSVREQTNEKLFF. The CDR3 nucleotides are TGCAGCGTTCGGGAACAGACTAATGAAAAACTGTTTTTT.

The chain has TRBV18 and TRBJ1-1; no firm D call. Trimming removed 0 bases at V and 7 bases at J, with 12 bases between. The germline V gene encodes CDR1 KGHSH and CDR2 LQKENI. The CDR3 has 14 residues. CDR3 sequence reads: CASSPPGSEGEAFF. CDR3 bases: TGTGCCAGCTCACCACCGGGGTCTGAGGGTGAAGCTTTCTTT.

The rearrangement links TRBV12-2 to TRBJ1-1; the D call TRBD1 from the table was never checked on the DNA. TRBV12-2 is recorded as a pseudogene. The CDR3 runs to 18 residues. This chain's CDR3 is CASRLAPSDRGMNTEAFF. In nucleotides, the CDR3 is TGTGCAAGTCGCTTAGCGCCCTCTGACAGGGGAATGAACACTGAAGCTTTCTTT.

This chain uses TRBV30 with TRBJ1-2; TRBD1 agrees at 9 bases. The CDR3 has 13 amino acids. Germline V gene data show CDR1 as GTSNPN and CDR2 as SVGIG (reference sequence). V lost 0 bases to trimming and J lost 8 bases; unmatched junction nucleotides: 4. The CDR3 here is CAWSVTGQGGYTF. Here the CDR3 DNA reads TGTGCCTGGAGTGTAACGGGACAGGGAGGCTACACCTTC.

CDR3 region: CASSPPGWVTEAFF. CDR3 nucleotide sequence: TGTGCCAGCAGCCCGCCAGGGTGGGTCACTGAAGCTTTCTTT. The chain links TRBV27 to TRBJ1-1; weak D call: TRBD1 (5 bases). The germline V gene encodes CDR1 MNHEY and CDR2 SMNVEV (reference sequence). Trimming removed 6 bases from V and 4 bases from J, with 15 bases in between. The CDR3 runs 14 residues.

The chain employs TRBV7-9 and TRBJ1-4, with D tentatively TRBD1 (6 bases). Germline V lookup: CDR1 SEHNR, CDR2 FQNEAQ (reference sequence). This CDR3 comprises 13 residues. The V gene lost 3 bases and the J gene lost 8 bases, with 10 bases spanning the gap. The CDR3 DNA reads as TGTGCCAGCAGCTTCCGAAGGGGGGAAAAACTGTTTTTT. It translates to CASSFRRGEKLFF.

DNA for the CDR3: TGTGCCAGCTCACCACCACAGGGCTCGGATGGCTACACCTTC. Its protein is CASSPPQGSDGYTF. The V call is TRBV18, the J call TRBJ1-2, with D perhaps matching TRBD1 (6 bases). Trimming pared 0 bases from V and 6 bases from J, leaving 11 bases between. The CDR3 runs to 14 residues. CDR1 is KGHSH, CDR2 LQKENI, per germline.

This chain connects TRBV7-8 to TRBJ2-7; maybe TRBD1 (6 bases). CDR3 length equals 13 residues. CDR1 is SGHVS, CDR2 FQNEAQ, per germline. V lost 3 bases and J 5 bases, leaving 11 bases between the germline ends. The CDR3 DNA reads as TGTGCCAGCAGCTTCACACAGGGCCACGAGCAGTACTTC. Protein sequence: CASSFTQGHEQYF. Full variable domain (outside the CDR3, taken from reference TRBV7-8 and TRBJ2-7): GAGVSQSPRYKVAKRGQDVALRCDPISGHVSLFWYQQALGQGPEFLTYFQNEAQLDKSGLPSDRFFAERPEGSVSTLKIQRTQQEDSAVYLCASSFTQGHEQYFGPGTRLTVT.

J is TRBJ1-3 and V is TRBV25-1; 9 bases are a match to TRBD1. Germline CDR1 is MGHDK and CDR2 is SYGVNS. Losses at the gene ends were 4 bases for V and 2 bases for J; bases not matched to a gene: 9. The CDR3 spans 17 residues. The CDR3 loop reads CASSAPPDRGPGNTIYF. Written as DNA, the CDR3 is TGTGCCAGCAGTGCTCCCCCGGACAGGGGCCCTGGAAACACCATATATTTT.